This TCR beta chain was recorded in a study of blood T cell repertoires in COVID-19. The assay was immunoSEQ multiplex PCR, and TCRdb's table has in-frame clones only and misses some. The data contain 200,000 to 250,000 clones, around 88% of them singletons. Donors were grouped by their self-reported clinical history. This TCR came from a woman aged 50 to 60 with acute COVID-19. Material for sequencing was PBMCs or T cells enriched from blood (not recorded which).

CDR3 nucleotide sequence: TGTGCCAGCAGACAGGGGCAGCTGCAGCCCCAGCATTTT. Its protein product is CASRQGQLQPQHF. The chain combines TRBV6-6 with TRBJ1-5, with 7 nucleotides matching TRBD1. The V and J ends lost 6 bases and 7 bases, in that order; junction bases with no gene match: 6. The germline gives CDR1 MNHNY, CDR2 SVGAGI (reference sequence). The CDR3 contains 13 residues.